Shown below are 5 T cell receptor beta chains from a single sample sequenced in a study of control samples from healthy donors and cancer patients. TCRdb keeps only in-frame clones here, not all; method: immunoSEQ multiplex PCR. Of 130,000 to 150,000 clones listed, 90% to 95% are singletons. Sequenced input: PBMCs. These TCRs come from a man aged 60-69 years with colorectal cancer.

This clone appeared a single time. The V call is TRBV4-2, the J call TRBJ2-1; the match to TRBD2 covers 10 bases. V lost 0 bases, J lost 6 bases, and 5 bases stayed unmatched. The germline V gene encodes CDR1 LGHNA and CDR2 YNFKEQ. The CDR3 length is 16 residues. CDR3 nucleotides: TGTGCCAGCAGCCAAGATGGGAGCGGGGGGGCCAATGAGCAGTTCTTC. Translation: CASSQDGSGGANEQFF.

The CDR3 region is CASGGGMGYTDTQYF. CDR3 bases: TGTGCCAGCGGTGGGGGGATGGGTTACACAGATACGCAGTATTTT. V and J are TRBV7-9 and TRBJ2-3; perhaps TRBD2 as D (6 bases). The CDR3 has 15 residues. V was trimmed by 8 bases and J by 2 bases, leaving 17 bases between them. Germline V lookup: CDR1 SEHNR, CDR2 FQNEAQ (reference sequence). Combining the CDR3 with reference TRBV7-9 and TRBJ2-3 gives the whole variable domain DTGVSQNPRHKITKRGQNVTFRCDPISEHNRLYWYRQTLGQGPEFLTYFQNEAQLEKSRLLSDRFSAERPKGSFSTLEIQRTEQGDSAMYLCASGGGMGYTDTQYFGPGTRLTVL.

The rearrangement links TRBV29-1 to TRBJ2-7; 11 nucleotides align to TRBD1. With 6 bases clipped from V and 5 bases from J, the junction kept 6 bases outside the gene matches. This CDR3 has 13 residues. The V gene's germline CDR1 is SQVTM and CDR2 ANQGSEA. DNA for the CDR3: TGCAGCGTAAGGGACAGGGGGTTGGACGAGCAGTACTTC. This gives the protein CSVRDRGLDEQYF.

The rearrangement links TRBV4-3 to TRBJ2-4; 7 bases match TRBD1. CDR3 length: 18 amino acids. Germline assignment: CDR1 LGHNA and CDR2 YSLEER. V shed 4 bases, J shed 5 bases, and the junction held 17 bases outside the gene matches. CDR3 nucleotide sequence: TGCGCCAGCAGCCCCCGACTGGGCCTGGGACAGATAGAAAACATTCAGTACTTC. It specifies CASSPRLGLGQIENIQYF.

The chain uses TRBV19 and TRBJ2-6; 9 positions agree with TRBD1. With V trimmed by 1 base and J by 1 base, 5 bases remained unmatched. This CDR3 region has 18 residues. Germline V lookup: CDR1 LNHDA, CDR2 SQIVND (reference sequence). The CDR3 DNA reads as TGTGCCAGTAGTATAGCCCCGGGACAGGGTTCTGGGGCCAACGTCCTGACTTTC. Its protein product is CASSIAPGQGSGANVLTF.